Listed below are T cell receptor beta chains from one sample, sequenced in a study of OX40 agonist ivuxolimab in advanced cancers. Some clones are missing from TCRdb's copy, which holds only in-frame ones; the method was immunoSEQ multiplex PCR. The sample has roughly 100,000 clones, roughly 90% seen once. The sample here was CD4+ or CD8+ T cells sorted from blood, taken in a trial of the OX40 agonist ivuxolimab. These receptors all come from an adult with an advanced solid tumor such as melanoma, head and neck, liver or kidney cancer. The CDR3 runs from the conserved cysteine through the conserved F or W.

V	CDR3
TRBV5-1	CASSLDSVNSPLHF
TRBV18	CASSSLSQGNEQFF
TRBV28	CASSSDINGNQPQHF
TRBV7-3	CASSVIGGRNEQFF
TRBV2	CASVSSRDSPLHF
TRBV6-5	CASSYSSARGNTIYF
TRBV7-2	CASSAQQGNYGYTF
TRBV9	CASSVGGQGASEQYF
TRBV7-9	CASSLAGTGETQYF
TRBV7-2	CASSQDRGQWGYTF
TRBV12-5	CASASRTGIYEQYF
TRBV7-9	CASSWGGPSTDTQYF
TRBV29-1	CSVEQGGADTQYF
TRBV5-1	CASSLRSVQGSTEAFF
TRBV7-9	CASSPGTGIQYF
TRBV2	CASITGVAGANVLTF
TRBV19	CASRYATGNGLDTF
TRBV28	CASTLSDRITGELFF
TRBV18	CASSPPLLGQGGTYEQYF
TRBV11-1	CASSSRRGETQYF
TRBV7-2	CASSPEGGVGGTEAFF
TRBV7-9	CASSLAGEGRNTIYF
TRBV9	CASSETGFSYNSPLHF
TRBV6-5	CASSYSLMAGRETQYF
TRBV7-2	CASSLIWRGVAGETDTQYF
TRBV19	CASRRQSNYEQYF
TRBV29-1	CSVQSTRSKTQYF
TRBV7-9	CASSLLTSDGELFF
TRBV6-6	CASSPDRGRLAFF
TRBV7-2	CASSLATVGTDSNQPQHF
TRBV15	CATSSRRAGTVNSPLHF
TRBV4-1	CASSSPLAGGPDTQYF
TRBV7-9	CASSPITSLHF
TRBV14	CASSQGLAGVRVAQYF
TRBV19	CASIPPGGTDTQYF
TRBV18	CASSPGTGYEQYF
TRBV19	CASSIEGLAPNTGELFF
TRBV6-6	CASSSRLGELFF
TRBV9	CASSVAEGRNYGYTF
TRBV11-2	CASASGVSLETQYF
TRBV19	CASSRQGVFTTLGEQYF
TRBV2	CASQDSLIYGYTF
TRBV5-6	CASSYRDRGGEPQHF
TRBV27	CASSLLRDTYGYTF
TRBV28	CASPPRDRGSTDTQYF
TRBV11-2	CASSRGNTQYF